This T cell receptor beta chain was identified during a study of blood T cells in healthy people across ages. This clonotype showed up just once. Its antigen is still unknown. Through a sample-barcoded 5' primer and a J-beta primer mix, a second PCR was run for roughly 7 to 12 cycles. Every sample returned 2.5 million or more CDR3-containing paired-end reads. TCRdb analysed the 5' RACE reads with MiXCR anew, one entry per CDR3 protein. This table has 650,000 to 800,000 distinct CDR3 sequences, around 52% appearing once. The germline gives CDR1 SGHTA, CDR2 FQGNSA. This CDR3 is built from 12 residues. Study-wide results and limits: Diversity estimates drawn from one million T cells were deemed underestimates. Using unsorted PBMCs precluded a conclusive naive versus antigen-experienced comparison.

Each sample yielded at least 6 micrograms of PBMC total RNA. The TCR originated in a woman aged 80 or over in good health. V is TRBV7-2 and J is TRBJ2-5; D uncertain. The end of the DNA aligns better with TRBJ2-7, so the J call may be wrong. What was sequenced was blood. This CDR3 reads CASSAHAYEQYF. The DNA for the CDR3 is TGTGCCAGCAGCGCCCACGCATACGAGCAGTACTTC.